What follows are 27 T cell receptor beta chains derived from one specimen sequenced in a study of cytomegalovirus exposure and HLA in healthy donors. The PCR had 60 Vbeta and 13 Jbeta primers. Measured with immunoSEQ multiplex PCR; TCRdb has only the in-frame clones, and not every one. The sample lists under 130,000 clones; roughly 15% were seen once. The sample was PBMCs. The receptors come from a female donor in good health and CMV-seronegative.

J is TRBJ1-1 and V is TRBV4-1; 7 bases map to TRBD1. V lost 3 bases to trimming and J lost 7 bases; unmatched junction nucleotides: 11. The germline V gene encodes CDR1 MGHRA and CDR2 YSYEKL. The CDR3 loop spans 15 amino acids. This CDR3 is CASSQTGIQGFEAFF. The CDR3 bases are TGCGCCAGCAGCCAGACAGGGATCCAGGGGTTTGAAGCTTTCTTT.

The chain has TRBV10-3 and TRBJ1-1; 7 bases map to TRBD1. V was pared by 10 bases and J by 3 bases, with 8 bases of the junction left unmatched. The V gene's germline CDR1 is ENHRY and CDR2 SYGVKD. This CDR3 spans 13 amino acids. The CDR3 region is CATRGREDTEAFF. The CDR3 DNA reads TGTGCCACCAGGGGGAGGGAGGACACTGAAGCTTTCTTT.

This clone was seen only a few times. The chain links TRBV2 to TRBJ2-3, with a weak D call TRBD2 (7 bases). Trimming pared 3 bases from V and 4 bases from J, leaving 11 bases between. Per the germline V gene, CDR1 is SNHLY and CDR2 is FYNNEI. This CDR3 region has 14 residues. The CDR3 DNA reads TGTGCCAGCAGTGAGGGGGGGCAACCAGATACGCAGTATTTT. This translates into CASSEGGQPDTQYF.

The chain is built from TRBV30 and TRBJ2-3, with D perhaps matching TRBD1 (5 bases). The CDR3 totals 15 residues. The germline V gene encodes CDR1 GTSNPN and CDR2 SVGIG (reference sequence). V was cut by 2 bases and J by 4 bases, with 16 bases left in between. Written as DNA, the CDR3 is TGTGCCTGGAGTCAAAGGGGCGCTTATCCAGATACGCAGTATTTT. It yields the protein CAWSQRGAYPDTQYF.

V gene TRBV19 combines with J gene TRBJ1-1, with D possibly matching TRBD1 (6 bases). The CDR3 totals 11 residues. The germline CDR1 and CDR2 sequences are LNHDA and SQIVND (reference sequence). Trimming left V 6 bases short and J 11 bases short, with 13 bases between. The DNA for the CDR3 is TGTGCCAGTAGCCCGGGGGGGCTGGCTTTCTTT. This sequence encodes CASSPGGLAFF.

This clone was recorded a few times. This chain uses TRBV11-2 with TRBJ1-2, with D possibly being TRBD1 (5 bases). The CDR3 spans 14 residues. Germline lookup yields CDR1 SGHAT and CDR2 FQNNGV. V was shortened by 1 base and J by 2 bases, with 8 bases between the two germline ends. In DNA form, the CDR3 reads TGTGCCAGCAGCTTAGCTCGGGGGAACTATGGCTACACCTTC. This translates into CASSLARGNYGYTF.

The CDR3 region is CSVESGTEFNEQFF. For the CDR3, the DNA is TGCAGCGTTGAAAGTGGGACAGAATTCAATGAGCAGTTCTTC. This rearrangement joins TRBV29-1 to TRBJ2-1; 7 nucleotides match TRBD1. V lost 2 bases and J lost 6; bases outside the gene matches: 7. This CDR3 has 14 residues. The germline V gene has CDR1 SQVTM and CDR2 ANQGSEA.

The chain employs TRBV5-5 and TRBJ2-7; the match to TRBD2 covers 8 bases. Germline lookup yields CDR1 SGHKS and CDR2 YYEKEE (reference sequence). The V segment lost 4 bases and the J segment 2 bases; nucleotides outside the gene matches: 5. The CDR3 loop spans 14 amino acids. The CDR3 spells CASSAGGNAYEQYF. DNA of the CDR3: TGTGCCAGCAGCGCGGGGGGAAACGCCTACGAGCAGTACTTC.

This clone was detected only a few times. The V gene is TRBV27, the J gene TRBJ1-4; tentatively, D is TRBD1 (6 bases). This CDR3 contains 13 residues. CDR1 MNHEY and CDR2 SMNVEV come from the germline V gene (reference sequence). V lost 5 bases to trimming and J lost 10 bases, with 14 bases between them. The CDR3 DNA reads TGTGCCAGCAGTCTAGGGACATTAGGAAAACTGTTTTTT. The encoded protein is CASSLGTLGKLFF.

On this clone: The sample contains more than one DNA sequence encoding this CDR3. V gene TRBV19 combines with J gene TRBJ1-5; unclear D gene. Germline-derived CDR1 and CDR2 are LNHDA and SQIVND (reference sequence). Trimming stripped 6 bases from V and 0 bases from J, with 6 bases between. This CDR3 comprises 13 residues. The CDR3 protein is CASSGDSNQPQHF. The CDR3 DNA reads TGTGCCAGTAGCGGGGATAGCAATCAGCCCCAGCATTTT.

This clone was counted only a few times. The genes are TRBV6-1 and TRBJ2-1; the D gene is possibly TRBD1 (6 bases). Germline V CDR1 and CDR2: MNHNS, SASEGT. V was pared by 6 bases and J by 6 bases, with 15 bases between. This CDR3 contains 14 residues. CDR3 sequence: CASRDGTLFNEQFF. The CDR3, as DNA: TGTGCCAGCAGGGACGGGACACTCTTCAATGAGCAGTTCTTC.

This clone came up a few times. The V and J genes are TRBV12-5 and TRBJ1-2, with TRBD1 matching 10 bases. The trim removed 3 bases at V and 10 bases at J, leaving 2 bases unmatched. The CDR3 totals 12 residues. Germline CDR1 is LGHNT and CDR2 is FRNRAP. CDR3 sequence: CASGFGTGDYTF. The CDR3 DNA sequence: TGTGCTAGTGGTTTCGGGACAGGGGACTACACCTTC.

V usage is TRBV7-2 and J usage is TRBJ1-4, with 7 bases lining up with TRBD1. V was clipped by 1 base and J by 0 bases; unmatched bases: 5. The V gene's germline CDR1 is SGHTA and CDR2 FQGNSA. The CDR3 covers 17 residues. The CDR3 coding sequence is TGTGCCAGCAGCTTAGTAGGGACAGCGGCAACTAATGAAAAACTGTTTTTT. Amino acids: CASSLVGTAATNEKLFF. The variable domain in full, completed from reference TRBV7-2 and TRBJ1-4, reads GAGVSQSPSNKVTEKGKDVELRCDPISGHTALYWYRQSLGQGLEFLIYFQGNSAPDKSGLPSDRFSAERTGGSVSTLTIQRTQQEDSAVYLCASSLVGTAATNEKLFFGSGTQLSVL.

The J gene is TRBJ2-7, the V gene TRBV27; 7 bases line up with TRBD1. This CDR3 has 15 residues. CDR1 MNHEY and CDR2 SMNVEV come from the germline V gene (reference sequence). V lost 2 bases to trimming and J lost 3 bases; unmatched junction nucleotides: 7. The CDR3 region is CASSLGGQTFYEQYF. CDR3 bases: TGTGCCAGCAGTTTAGGGGGACAGACGTTCTACGAGCAGTACTTC.

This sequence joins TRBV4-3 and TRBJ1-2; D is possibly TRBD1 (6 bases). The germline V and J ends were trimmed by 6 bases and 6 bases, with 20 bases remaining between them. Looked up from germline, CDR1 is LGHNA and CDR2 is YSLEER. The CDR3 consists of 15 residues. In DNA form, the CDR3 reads TGCGCCAGCAGAGCAAAGGGGGGGACGGTTGATGGCTACACCTTC. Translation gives CASRAKGGTVDGYTF.

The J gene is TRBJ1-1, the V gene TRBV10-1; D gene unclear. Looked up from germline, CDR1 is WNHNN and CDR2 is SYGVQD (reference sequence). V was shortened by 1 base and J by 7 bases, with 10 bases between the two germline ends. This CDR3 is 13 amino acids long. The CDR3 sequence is CASSEWQANEAFF. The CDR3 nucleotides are TGCGCCAGCAGTGAGTGGCAGGCAAATGAAGCTTTCTTT.

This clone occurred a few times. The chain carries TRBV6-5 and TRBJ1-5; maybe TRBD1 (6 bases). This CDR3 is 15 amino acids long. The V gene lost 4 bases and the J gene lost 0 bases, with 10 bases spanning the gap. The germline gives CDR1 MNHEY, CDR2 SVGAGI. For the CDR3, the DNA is TGTGCCAGCAGTTTAGGACAGAATAGCAATCAGCCCCAGCATTTT. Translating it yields CASSLGQNSNQPQHF.

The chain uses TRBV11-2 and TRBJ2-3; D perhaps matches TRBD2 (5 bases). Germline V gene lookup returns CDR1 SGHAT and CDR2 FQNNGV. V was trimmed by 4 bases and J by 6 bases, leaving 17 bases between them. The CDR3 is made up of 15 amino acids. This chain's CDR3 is CASSSRTGSGDTQYF. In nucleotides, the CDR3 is TGTGCCAGCAGCTCCCGGACTGGTTCGGGGGATACGCAGTATTTT.

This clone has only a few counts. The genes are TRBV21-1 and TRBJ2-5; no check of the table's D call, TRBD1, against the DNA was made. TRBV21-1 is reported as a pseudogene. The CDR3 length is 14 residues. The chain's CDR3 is CASSIGDRGETQYF. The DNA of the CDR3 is TGTGCCAGCAGCATAGGCGACAGGGGGGAGACCCAGTACTTC.

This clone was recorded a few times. DNA for the CDR3: TGTGCCAGCAGCTTTAGGGGGATGACTGAAGCTTTCTTT. Translated: CASSFRGMTEAFF. The V gene is TRBV11-2, the J gene TRBJ1-1; maybe TRBD1 (6 bases). The CDR3 totals 13 residues. V was shortened by 3 bases and J by 5 bases, with 10 bases between the two germline ends. Germline CDR1 and CDR2: SGHAT and FQNNGV.

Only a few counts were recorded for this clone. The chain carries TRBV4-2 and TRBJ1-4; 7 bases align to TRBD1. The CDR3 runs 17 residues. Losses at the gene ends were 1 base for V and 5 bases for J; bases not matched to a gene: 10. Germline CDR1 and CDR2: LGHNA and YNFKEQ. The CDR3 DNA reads TGTGCCAGCAGCCAAGGATCGGGACAGAGGGAGAATGAAAAACTGTTTTTT. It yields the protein CASSQGSGQRENEKLFF.

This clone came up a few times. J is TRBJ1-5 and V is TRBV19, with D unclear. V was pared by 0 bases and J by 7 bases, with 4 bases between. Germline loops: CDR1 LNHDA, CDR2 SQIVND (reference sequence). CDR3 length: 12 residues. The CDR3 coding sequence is TGTGCCAGTAGTATAGAGGCCCAGCCCCAGCATTTT. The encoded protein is CASSIEAQPQHF.

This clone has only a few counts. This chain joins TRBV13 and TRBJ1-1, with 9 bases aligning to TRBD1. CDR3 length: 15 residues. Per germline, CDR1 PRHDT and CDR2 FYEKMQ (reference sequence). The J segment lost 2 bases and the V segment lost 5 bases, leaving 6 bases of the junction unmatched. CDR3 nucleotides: TGTGCCAGCAGCGGAAACAGGGGGCCAAACACTGAAGCTTTCTTT. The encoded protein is CASSGNRGPNTEAFF.

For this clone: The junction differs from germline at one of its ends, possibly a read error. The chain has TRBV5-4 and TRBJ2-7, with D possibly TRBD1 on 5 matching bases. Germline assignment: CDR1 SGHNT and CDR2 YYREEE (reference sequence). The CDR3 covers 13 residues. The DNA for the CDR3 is TGTGCCAGCAGCTTTAGGGGTTCCTACGAGCAGTCCTTC. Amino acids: CASSFRGSYEQSF.

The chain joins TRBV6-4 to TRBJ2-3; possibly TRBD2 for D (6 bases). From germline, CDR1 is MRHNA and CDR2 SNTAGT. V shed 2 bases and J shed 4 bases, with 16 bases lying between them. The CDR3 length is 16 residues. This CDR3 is CASSDDPGVGSDTQYF. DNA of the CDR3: TGTGCCAGCAGTGACGATCCGGGGGTCGGCTCAGATACGCAGTATTTT.

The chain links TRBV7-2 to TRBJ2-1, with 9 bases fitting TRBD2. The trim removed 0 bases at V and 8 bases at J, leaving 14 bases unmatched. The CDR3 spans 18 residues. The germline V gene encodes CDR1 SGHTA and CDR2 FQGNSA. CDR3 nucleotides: TGTGCCAGCAGCTTAGCGCGGGGGGCGGGAGGGCCGTTCTATGAGCAGTTCTTC. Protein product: CASSLARGAGGPFYEQFF.

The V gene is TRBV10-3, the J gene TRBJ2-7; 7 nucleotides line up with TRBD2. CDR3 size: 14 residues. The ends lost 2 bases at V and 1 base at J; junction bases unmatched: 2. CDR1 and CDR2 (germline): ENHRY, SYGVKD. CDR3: CAISEGGESYEQYF. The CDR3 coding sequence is TGTGCCATCAGTGAGGGGGGGGAATCCTACGAGCAGTACTTC.